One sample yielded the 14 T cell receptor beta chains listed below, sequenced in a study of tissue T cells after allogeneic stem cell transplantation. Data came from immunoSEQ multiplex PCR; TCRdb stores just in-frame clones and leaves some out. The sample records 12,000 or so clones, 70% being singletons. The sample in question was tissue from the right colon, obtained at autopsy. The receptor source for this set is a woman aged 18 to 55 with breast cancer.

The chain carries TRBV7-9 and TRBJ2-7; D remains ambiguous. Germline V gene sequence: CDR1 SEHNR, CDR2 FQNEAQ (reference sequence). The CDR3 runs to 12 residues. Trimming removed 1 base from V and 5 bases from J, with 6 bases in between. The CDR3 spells CASSLELDEQYF. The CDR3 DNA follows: TGTGCCAGCAGCTTAGAGCTCGACGAGCAGTACTTC.

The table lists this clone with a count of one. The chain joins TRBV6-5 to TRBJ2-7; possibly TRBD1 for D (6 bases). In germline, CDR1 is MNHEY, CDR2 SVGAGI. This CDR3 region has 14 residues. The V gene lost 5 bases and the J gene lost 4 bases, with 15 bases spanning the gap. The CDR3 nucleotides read TGTGCCAGCAGTCCAGGGGTGTCAGCTTACGAGCAGTACTTC. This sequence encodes CASSPGVSAYEQYF.

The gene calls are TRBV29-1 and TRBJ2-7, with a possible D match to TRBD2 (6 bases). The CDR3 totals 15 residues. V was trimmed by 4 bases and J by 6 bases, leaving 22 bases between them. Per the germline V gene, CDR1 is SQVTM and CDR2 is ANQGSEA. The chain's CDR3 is CSVATSNGWGTEQYF. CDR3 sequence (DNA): TGCAGCGTTGCCACTAGCAACGGATGGGGGACCGAGCAGTACTTC.

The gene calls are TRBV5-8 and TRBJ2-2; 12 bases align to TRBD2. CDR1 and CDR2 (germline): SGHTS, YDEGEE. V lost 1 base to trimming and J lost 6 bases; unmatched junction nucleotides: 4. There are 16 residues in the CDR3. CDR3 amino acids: CASSLTSGGHPGELFF. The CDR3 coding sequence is TGTGCCAGCAGCTTGACTAGCGGGGGGCATCCCGGGGAGCTGTTTTTT.

The CDR3 nucleotides read TGTGCCAGCGCGCCTCTCAGGGAGGCGAACACTGAAGCTTTCTTT. Translation: CASAPLREANTEAFF. V and J are TRBV18 and TRBJ1-1, with D perhaps TRBD1 (5 bases). The germline V gene encodes CDR1 KGHSH and CDR2 LQKENI. Trimming took off 8 bases at V and 1 base at J, with 17 bases between the two ends. This CDR3 has 15 amino acids.

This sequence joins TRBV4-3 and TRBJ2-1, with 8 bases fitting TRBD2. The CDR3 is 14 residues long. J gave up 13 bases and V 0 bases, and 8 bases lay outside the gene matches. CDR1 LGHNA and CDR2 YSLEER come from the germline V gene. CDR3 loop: CASSQDLAGRFQFF. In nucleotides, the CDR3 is TGCGCCAGCAGCCAAGATTTAGCGGGGCGCTTTCAGTTCTTC.

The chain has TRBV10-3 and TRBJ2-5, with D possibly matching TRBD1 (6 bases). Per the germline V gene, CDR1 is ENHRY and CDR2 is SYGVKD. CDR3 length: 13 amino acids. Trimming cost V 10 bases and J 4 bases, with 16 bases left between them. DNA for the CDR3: TGTGCCACCCTCTTGGAAGGGGGAGAGACCCAGTACTTC. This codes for CATLLEGGETQYF.

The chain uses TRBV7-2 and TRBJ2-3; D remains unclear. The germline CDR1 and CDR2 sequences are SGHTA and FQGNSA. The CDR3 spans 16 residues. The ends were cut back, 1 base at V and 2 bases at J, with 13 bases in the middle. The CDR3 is CASSLGALLTTDTQYF. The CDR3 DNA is TGTGCCAGCAGCTTAGGGGCCCTATTGACCACAGATACGCAGTATTTT.

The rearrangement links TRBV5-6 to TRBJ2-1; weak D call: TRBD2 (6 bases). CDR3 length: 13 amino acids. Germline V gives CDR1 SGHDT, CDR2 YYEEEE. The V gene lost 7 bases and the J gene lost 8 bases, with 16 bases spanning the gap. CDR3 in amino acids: CASAGTSRYEQFF. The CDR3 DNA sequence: TGTGCCAGCGCAGGAACTAGCAGGTATGAGCAGTTCTTC.

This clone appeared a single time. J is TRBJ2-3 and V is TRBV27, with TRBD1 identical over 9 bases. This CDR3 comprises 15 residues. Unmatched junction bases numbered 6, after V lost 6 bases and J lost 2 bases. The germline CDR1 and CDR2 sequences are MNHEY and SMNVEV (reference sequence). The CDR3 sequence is CASSPWTGVTDTQYF. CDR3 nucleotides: TGTGCCAGCAGCCCCTGGACAGGGGTCACAGATACGCAGTATTTT.

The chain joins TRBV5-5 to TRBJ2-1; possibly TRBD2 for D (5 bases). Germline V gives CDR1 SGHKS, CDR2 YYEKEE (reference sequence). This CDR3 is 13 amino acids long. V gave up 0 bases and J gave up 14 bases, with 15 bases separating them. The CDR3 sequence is CASSLDGERLEFF. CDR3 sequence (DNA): TGTGCCAGCAGCTTGGACGGGGAGAGGTTGGAGTTCTTC.

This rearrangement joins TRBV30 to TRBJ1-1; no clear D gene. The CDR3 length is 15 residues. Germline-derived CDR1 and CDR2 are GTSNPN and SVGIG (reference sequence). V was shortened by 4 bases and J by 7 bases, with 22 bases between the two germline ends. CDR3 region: CAWKRSRTFLGEAFF. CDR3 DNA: TGTGCCTGGAAAAGGAGTCGGACTTTTCTTGGTGAAGCTTTCTTT. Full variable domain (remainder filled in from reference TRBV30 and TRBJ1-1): SQTIHQWPATLVQPVGSPLSLECTVEGTSNPNLYWYRQAAGRGLQLLFYSVGIGQISSEVPQNLSASRPQDRQFILSSKKLLLSDSGFYLCAWKRSRTFLGEAFFGQGTRLTVV.

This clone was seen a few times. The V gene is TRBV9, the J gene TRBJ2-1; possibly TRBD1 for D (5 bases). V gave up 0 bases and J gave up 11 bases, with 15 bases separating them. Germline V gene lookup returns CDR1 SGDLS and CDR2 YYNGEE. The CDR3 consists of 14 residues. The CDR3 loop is CASSVDRLRSQQFF. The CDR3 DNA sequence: TGTGCCAGCAGCGTAGACAGGCTACGCTCTCAGCAGTTCTTC.

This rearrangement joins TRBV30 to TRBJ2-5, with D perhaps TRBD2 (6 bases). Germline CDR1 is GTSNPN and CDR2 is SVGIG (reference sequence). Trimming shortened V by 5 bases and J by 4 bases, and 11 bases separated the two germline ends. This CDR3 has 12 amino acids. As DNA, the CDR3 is TGTGCCTGGGGGGACTTCGGAGAGACCCAGTACTTC. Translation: CAWGDFGETQYF.